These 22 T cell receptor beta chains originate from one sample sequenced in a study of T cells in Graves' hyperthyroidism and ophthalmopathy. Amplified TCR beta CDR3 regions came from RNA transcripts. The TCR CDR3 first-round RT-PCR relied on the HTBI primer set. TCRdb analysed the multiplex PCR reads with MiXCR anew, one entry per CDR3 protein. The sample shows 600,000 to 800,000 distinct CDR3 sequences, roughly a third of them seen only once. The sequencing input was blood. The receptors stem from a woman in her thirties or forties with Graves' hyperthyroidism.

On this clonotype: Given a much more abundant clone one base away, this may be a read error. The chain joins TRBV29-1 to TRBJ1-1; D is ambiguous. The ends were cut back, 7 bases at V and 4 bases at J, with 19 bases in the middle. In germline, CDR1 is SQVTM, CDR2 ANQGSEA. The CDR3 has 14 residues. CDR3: CSAAGRARSTEAFF. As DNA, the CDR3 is TGCAGCGCCGCCGGGAGGGCTCGGAGCACTGAAGCTTTCTTT.

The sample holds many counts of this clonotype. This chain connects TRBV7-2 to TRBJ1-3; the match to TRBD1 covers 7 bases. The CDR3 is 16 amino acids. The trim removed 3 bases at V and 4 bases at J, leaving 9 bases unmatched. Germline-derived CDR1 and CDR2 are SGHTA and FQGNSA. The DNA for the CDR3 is TGTGCCAGCAGCTTCCCGACAGGGTTTGCGGGAAACACCATATATTTT. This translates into CASSFPTGFAGNTIYF.

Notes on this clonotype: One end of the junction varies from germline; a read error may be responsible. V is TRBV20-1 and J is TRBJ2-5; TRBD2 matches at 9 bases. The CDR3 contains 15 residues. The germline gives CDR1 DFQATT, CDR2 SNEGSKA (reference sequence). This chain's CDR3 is CSPHSGLAGKETQYF. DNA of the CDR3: TGCAGCCCACACTCGGGGCTAGCGGGGAAAGAGACCCAATACTTC.

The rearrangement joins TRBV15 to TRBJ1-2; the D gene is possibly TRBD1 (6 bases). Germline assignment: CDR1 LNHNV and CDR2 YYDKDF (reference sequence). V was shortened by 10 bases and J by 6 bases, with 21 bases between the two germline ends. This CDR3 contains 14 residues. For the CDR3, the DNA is TGTGCCAGCAGTTCGTATACAGGGATGCATGGCTACACCTTC. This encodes CASSSYTGMHGYTF.

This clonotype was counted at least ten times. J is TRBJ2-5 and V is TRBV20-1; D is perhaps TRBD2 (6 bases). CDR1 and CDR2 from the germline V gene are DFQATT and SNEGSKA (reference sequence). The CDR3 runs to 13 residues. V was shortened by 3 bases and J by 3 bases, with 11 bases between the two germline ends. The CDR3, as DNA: TGCAGTGCTAGCGGGGGAAGGGAAGAGACCCAGTACTTC. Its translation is CSASGGREETQYF.

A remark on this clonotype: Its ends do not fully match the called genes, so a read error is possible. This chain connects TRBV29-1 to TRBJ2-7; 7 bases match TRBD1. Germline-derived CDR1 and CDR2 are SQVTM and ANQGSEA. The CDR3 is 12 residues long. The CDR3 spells CSVGDSSYGQYF. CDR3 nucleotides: TGCAGCGTTGGGGACAGCTCCTACGGGCAGTACTTC.

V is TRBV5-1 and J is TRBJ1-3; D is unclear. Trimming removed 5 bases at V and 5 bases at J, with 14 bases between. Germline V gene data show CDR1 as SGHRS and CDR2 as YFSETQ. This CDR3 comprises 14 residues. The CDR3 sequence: CASSYDGLRNTIYF. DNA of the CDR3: TGCGCCAGCAGTTATGATGGACTGAGAAACACCATATATTTT.

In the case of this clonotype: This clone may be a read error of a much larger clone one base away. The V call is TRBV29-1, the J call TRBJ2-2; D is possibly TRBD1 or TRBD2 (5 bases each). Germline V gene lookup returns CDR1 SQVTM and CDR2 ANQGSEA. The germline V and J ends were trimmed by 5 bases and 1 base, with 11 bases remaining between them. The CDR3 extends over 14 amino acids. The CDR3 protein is CSVIGAENTGELFF. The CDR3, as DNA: TGCAGCGTTATCGGGGCAGAGAACACCGGGGAGCTGTTTTTT.

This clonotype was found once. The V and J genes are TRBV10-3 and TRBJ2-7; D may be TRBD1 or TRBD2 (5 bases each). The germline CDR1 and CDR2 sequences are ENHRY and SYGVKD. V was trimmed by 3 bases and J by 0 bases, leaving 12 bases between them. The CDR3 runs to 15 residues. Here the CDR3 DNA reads TGTGCCATCAGTGATACCGGGACCCGCTCCTACGAGCAGTACTTC. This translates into CAISDTGTRSYEQYF.

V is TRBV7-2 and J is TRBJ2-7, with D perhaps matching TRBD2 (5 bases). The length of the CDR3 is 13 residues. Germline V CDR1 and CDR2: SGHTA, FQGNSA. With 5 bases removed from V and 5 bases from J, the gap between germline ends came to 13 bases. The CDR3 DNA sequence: TGTGCCAGCAGCCCAATCGGGGTCGACGAGCAGTACTTC. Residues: CASSPIGVDEQYF.

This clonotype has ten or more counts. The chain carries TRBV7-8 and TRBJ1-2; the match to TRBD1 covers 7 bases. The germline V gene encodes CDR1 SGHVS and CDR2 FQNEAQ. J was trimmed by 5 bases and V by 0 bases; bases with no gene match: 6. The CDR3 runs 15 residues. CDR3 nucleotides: TGTGCCAGCAGCTTAGCGGGACAGCCCGATTATGGCTACACCTTC. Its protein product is CASSLAGQPDYGYTF.

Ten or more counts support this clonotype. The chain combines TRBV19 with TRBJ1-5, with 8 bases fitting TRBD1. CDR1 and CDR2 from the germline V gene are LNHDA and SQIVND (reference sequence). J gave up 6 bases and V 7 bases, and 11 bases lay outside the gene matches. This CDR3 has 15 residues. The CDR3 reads CASKSGTGGFQPQHF. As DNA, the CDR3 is TGTGCCAGTAAAAGTGGGACAGGAGGCTTTCAGCCCCAGCATTTT.

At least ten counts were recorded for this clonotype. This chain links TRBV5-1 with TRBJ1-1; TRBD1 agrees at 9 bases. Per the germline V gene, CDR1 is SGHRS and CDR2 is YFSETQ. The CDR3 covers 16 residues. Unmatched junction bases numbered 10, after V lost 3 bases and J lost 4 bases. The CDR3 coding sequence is TGCGCCAGCAGCTGGGACCGGGACAGGGTTGGCACTGAAGCTTTCTTT. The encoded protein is CASSWDRDRVGTEAFF.

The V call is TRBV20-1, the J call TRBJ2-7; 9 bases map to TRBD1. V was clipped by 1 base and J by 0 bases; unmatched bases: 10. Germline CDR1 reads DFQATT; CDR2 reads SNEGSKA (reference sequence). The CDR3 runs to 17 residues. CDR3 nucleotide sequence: TGCAGTGCTAGAGTTTCCGCTGGGACAGGGTACTCCTACGAGCAGTACTTC. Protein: CSARVSAGTGYSYEQYF.

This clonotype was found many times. CDR3 in DNA: TGTGCCAGCAGCTCCTCATTCAGGGGCACCATATATTTT. Translating it yields CASSSSFRGTIYF. The chain employs TRBV7-8 and TRBJ1-3; TRBD1 might be the D (6 bases). There are 13 residues in the CDR3. CDR1 is SGHVS and CDR2 is FQNEAQ in the germline V gene. V gave up 4 bases and J gave up 9 bases, with 13 bases separating them.

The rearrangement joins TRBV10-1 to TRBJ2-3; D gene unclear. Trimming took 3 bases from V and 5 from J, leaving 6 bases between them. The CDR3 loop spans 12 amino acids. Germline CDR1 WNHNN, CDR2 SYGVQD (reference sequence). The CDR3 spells CASSDSRDTQYF. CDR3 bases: TGCGCCAGCAGTGACTCCAGAGATACGCAGTATTTT.

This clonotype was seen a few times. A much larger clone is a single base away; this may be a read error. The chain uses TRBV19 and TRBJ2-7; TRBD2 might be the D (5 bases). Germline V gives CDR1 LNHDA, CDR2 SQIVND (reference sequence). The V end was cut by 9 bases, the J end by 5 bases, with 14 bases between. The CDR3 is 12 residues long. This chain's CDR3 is CASSERAHEQYF. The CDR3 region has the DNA TGTGCCAGCAGCGAGAGGGCCCACGAGCAGTACTTC. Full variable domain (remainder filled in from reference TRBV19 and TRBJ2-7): DGGITQSPKYLFRKEGQNVTLSCEQNLNHDAMYWYRQDPGQGLRLIYYSQIVNDFQKGDIAEGYSVSREKKESFPLTVTSAQKNPTAFYLCASSERAHEQYFGPGTRLTVT.

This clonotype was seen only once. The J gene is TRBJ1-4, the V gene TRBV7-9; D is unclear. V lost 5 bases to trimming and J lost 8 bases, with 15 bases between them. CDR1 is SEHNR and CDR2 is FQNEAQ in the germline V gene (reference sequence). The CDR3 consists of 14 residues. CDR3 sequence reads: CASSPSGRNEKLFF. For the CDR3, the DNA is TGTGCCAGCAGCCCGAGTGGCAGGAACGAAAAACTGTTTTTT.

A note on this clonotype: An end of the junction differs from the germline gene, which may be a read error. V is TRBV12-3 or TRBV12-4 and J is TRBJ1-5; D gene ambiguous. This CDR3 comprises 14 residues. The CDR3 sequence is CASSQTDMGQPQDF. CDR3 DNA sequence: TGTGCCAGCAGCCAAACAGACATGGGTCAGCCCCAGGATTTT.

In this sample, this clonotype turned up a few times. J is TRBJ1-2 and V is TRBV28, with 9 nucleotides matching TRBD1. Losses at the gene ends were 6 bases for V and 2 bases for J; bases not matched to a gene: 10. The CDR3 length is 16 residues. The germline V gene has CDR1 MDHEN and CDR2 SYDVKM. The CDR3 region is CASSLQTTGGNYGYTF. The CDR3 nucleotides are TGTGCCAGCAGCTTACAGACGACAGGGGGAAACTATGGCTACACCTTC.

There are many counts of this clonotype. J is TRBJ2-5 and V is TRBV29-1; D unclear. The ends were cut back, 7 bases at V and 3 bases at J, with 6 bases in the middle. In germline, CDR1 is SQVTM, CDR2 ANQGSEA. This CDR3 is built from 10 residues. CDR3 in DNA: TGCAGCGGTCGGGAAGAGACCCAGTACTTC. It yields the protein CSGREETQYF.

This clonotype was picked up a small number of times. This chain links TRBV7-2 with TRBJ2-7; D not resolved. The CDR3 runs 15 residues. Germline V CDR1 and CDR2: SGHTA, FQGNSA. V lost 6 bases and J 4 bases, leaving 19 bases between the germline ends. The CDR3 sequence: CASSLDASAGYEQYF. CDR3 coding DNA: TGTGCCAGCAGTCTAGACGCCTCGGCCGGGTACGAGCAGTACTTC.